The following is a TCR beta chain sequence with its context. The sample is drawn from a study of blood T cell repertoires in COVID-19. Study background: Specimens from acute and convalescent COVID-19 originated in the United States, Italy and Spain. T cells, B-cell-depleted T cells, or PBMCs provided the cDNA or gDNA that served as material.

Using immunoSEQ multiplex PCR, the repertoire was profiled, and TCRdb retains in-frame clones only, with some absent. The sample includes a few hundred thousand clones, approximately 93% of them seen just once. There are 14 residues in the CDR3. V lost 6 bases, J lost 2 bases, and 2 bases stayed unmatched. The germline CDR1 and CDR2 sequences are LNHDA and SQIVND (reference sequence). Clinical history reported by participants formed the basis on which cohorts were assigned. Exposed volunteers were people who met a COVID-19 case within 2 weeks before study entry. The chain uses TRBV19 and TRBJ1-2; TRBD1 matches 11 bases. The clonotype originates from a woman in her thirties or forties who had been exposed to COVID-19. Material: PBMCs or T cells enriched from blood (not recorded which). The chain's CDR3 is CASRWTGGNYGYTF. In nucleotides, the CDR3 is TGTGCCAGTAGGTGGACAGGGGGCAACTATGGCTACACCTTC.